A single sample is the source of the 32 T cell receptor beta chains below, sequenced in a study of blood T cell repertoires in COVID-19. Assay: immunoSEQ multiplex PCR; the TCRdb copy retains only in-frame clones and omits some. In the table there are some 250,000 clones, over 65% of which are singletons. Sequenced: peripheral blood. The receptor source for this set is an elderly woman with acute or convalescent COVID-19.

The chain is built from TRBV5-4 and TRBJ1-4; 8 nucleotides match TRBD1. This CDR3 is 16 amino acids long. Trimming at V came to 3 bases and at J to 8 bases, leaving 12 bases not matched to a gene. Germline CDR1 is SGHNT and CDR2 is YYREEE (reference sequence). This chain's CDR3 is CASSSATDRVDEKLFF. Here the CDR3 DNA reads TGTGCCAGCAGCTCAGCCACGGACAGGGTTGACGAAAAACTGTTTTTT.

The chain combines TRBV7-9 with TRBJ1-5, with D tentatively TRBD1 (6 bases). V gave up 5 bases and J gave up 3 bases, with 11 bases separating them. Germline V gene sequence: CDR1 SEHNR, CDR2 FQNEAQ (reference sequence). CDR3 length: 14 residues. The CDR3 reads CASSTGQNNQPQHF. The CDR3, as DNA: TGTGCCAGCAGCACCGGACAGAACAATCAGCCCCAGCATTTT. Combining the CDR3 with reference TRBV7-9 and TRBJ1-5 gives the whole variable domain DTGVSQNPRHKITKRGQNVTFRCDPISEHNRLYWYRQTLGQGPEFLTYFQNEAQLEKSRLLSDRFSAERPKGSFSTLEIQRTEQGDSAMYLCASSTGQNNQPQHFGDGTRLSIL.

The chain employs TRBV7-2 and TRBJ2-5, with D perhaps TRBD2 (5 bases). Germline assignment: CDR1 SGHTA and CDR2 FQGNSA. The CDR3 spans 15 residues. Deletions cut 2 bases from V and 4 bases from J, with 14 bases between. CDR3 bases: TGTGCCAGCAGCTTAAGTCCGGGGTGGGTAGAGACCCAGTACTTC. Protein product: CASSLSPGWVETQYF.

The V and J genes are TRBV5-4 and TRBJ2-3, with TRBD2 matching over 11 bases. V was pared by 0 bases and J by 7 bases, with 10 bases of the junction left unmatched. The CDR3 extends over 17 amino acids. Germline V lookup: CDR1 SGHNT, CDR2 YYREEE (reference sequence). The CDR3 reads CASSLAGLAGGRNTQYF. The CDR3 nucleotides read TGTGCCAGCAGCTTGGCGGGTCTAGCGGGAGGCCGGAATACGCAGTATTTT.

This clone has a single count. This chain connects TRBV5-1 to TRBJ1-2; 7 bases match TRBD1. The germline CDR1 and CDR2 sequences are SGHRS and YFSETQ. With V trimmed by 2 bases and J by 4 bases, 8 bases remained unmatched. This CDR3 spans 15 amino acids. The CDR3 is CASSFWSGGTYGYTF. The CDR3 DNA reads TGCGCCAGCAGCTTCTGGTCAGGGGGGACCTATGGCTACACCTTC.

Remarks on this clone: The sample has other DNA sequences that encode this CDR3 too. J is TRBJ2-7 and V is TRBV6-6; TRBD1 matches 9 bases. Germline lookup yields CDR1 MNHNY and CDR2 SVGAGI (reference sequence). The CDR3 sequence is 15 residues long. The V gene end was trimmed by 0 bases and the J gene end by 2 bases; junction bases not matched to a gene: 2. The CDR3 reads CASSYSGTGPYEQYF. The CDR3 nucleotides are TGTGCCAGCAGTTACTCAGGGACAGGGCCCTACGAGCAGTACTTC.

The chain joins TRBV10-2 to TRBJ1-2, with D perhaps matching TRBD1 (6 bases). The V and J ends lost 4 bases and 4 bases respectively, with 13 bases between them. This CDR3 comprises 14 residues. Germline-derived CDR1 and CDR2 are WSHSY and SAAADI. In DNA, the CDR3 is TGCGCCAGCAGTGCGGTAGGGGGGGGCTATGGCTACACCTTC. Translation: CASSAVGGGYGYTF.

The chain has TRBV5-1 and TRBJ2-7; TRBD1 matches at 8 bases. The germline V gene encodes CDR1 SGHRS and CDR2 YFSETQ. Trimming cost V 4 bases and J 5 bases; bases outside gene matches: 14. The CDR3 has 16 amino acids. CDR3 nucleotides: TGCGCCAGCAGCCGCAAAACGGGGACAGGTAACCACGAGCAGTACTTC. Amino acid sequence: CASSRKTGTGNHEQYF.

This chain joins TRBV5-6 and TRBJ2-7; TRBD2 matches at 13 bases. The CDR3 spans 15 residues. The germline CDR1 and CDR2 sequences are SGHDT and YYEEEE. V lost 4 bases and J lost 3; bases outside the gene matches: 4. Here the CDR3 reads CASSMGTSGIYEQYF. CDR3 coding DNA: TGTGCCAGCAGCATGGGGACTAGCGGGATCTACGAGCAGTACTTC.

This sequence joins TRBV9 and TRBJ2-3, with D tentatively TRBD2 (6 bases). The CDR3 extends over 16 amino acids. The V gene lost 0 bases and the J gene lost 1 base, with 12 bases spanning the gap. Germline assignment: CDR1 SGDLS and CDR2 YYNGEE. Here the CDR3 DNA reads TGTGCCAGCAGCGTAGGAGGCGGGGACCGCACAGATACGCAGTATTTT. This sequence encodes CASSVGGGDRTDTQYF.

This chain links TRBV15 with TRBJ2-7; D is uncertain. The CDR3 length is 14 residues. The V end lost 0 bases, the J end lost 0 bases, and 6 bases lay between the germline ends. The germline V gene encodes CDR1 LNHNV and CDR2 YYDKDF (reference sequence). CDR3 coding DNA: TGTGCCACCAGCAGAGACAGGATCTCCTACGAGCAGTACTTC. As protein: CATSRDRISYEQYF.

The rearrangement uses TRBV7-2 and TRBJ2-1; 11 bases match TRBD2. Germline V gene sequence: CDR1 SGHTA, CDR2 FQGNSA. The CDR3 runs 19 residues. The V segment lost 1 base and the J segment 0 bases; nucleotides outside the gene matches: 8. CDR3 sequence reads: CASSLGSGGAFSSYNEQFF. DNA for the CDR3: TGTGCCAGCAGCTTAGGTAGCGGGGGGGCCTTTAGCTCCTACAATGAGCAGTTCTTC.

The rearrangement links TRBV1 to TRBJ2-2; no check of the table's D call, TRBD2, against the DNA was made. TRBV1 is an annotated pseudogene. The CDR3 spans 16 residues. CDR3 sequence: CTSSHEASGYTGELFF. In DNA, the CDR3 is TGCACCAGCAGCCATGAGGCTAGCGGCTACACCGGGGAGCTGTTTTTT.

This sequence joins TRBV27 and TRBJ2-3, with 7 bases that match TRBD2. Germline trimming cut 2 bases from V and 0 bases from J; bases unmatched to any gene: 5. The CDR3 contains 16 residues. Per germline, CDR1 MNHEY and CDR2 SMNVEV (reference sequence). CDR3 loop: CASSLKLATSTDTQYF. The CDR3, as DNA: TGTGCCAGCAGTTTAAAACTAGCGACTAGCACAGATACGCAGTATTTT.

The rearrangement uses TRBV15 and TRBJ2-1; 9 bases fit TRBD2. CDR1 and CDR2 from the germline V gene are LNHNV and YYDKDF (reference sequence). The V gene end was trimmed by 3 bases and the J gene end by 4 bases; junction bases not matched to a gene: 4. The CDR3 contains 15 residues. CDR3 in amino acids: CATSSPGLAYNEQFF. As DNA, the CDR3 is TGTGCCACCAGCAGCCCGGGACTAGCTTACAATGAGCAGTTCTTC.

J is TRBJ2-1 and V is TRBV6-6, with 7 bases identical to TRBD2. CDR1 is MNHNY, CDR2 SVGAGI, per germline (reference sequence). The CDR3 runs 17 residues. The trim removed 5 bases at V and 1 base at J, leaving 11 bases unmatched. The CDR3 sequence: CASSLFHGTNSYNEQFF. The CDR3 DNA sequence: TGTGCCAGCAGTCTCTTTCACGGGACTAATTCCTACAATGAGCAGTTCTTC.

This chain uses TRBV7-2 with TRBJ2-7; 7 bases align to TRBD2. Per the germline V gene, CDR1 is SGHTA and CDR2 is FQGNSA. This CDR3 is 15 amino acids long. The V gene end was trimmed by 1 base and the J gene end by 2 bases; junction bases not matched to a gene: 5. The CDR3 DNA follows: TGTGCCAGCAGCTTAGGAAGGGCGGGGGCCTACGAGCAGTACTTC. Translated, it gives CASSLGRAGAYEQYF.

The chain joins TRBV4-1 to TRBJ2-3, with 8 bases identical to TRBD2. Looked up from germline, CDR1 is MGHRA and CDR2 is YSYEKL. The CDR3 covers 16 residues. J lost 1 base, V lost 1 base, and 4 bases had no gene match. CDR3 protein: CASSQGNSGGTDTQYF. The CDR3 nucleotides are TGCGCCAGCAGCCAAGGGAATAGCGGGGGCACAGATACGCAGTATTTT.

V gene TRBV15 combines with J gene TRBJ2-1; maybe TRBD2 (7 bases). This CDR3 region has 15 residues. Trimming took 1 base from V and 13 from J, leaving 20 bases between them. CDR1 and CDR2 (germline): LNHNV, YYDKDF (reference sequence). CDR3 coding DNA: TGTGCCACCAGCAGAGCCCGGCGGGGGCCCGATTATCAGTTCTTC. This codes for CATSRARRGPDYQFF.

V usage is TRBV27 and J usage is TRBJ2-1; 7 bases map to TRBD2. The germline CDR1 and CDR2 sequences are MNHEY and SMNVEV (reference sequence). With 1 base clipped from V and 4 bases from J, the junction kept 10 bases outside the gene matches. The CDR3 has 17 amino acids. The CDR3: CASSLLSGKLKYNEQFF. Here the CDR3 DNA reads TGTGCCAGCAGTTTATTGAGCGGGAAACTAAAATACAATGAGCAGTTCTTC.

The chain recombines TRBV9 with TRBJ1-5; a weak D match, TRBD1 (5 bases). Per the germline V gene, CDR1 is SGDLS and CDR2 is YYNGEE. This CDR3 region has 14 residues. The V gene lost 0 bases and the J gene lost 7 bases, with 11 bases spanning the gap. This CDR3 reads CASSVGQGRQPQHF. The CDR3 DNA follows: TGTGCCAGCAGCGTAGGGCAGGGCAGGCAGCCCCAGCATTTT.

The J gene is TRBJ2-5, the V gene TRBV7-8; 8 positions agree with TRBD2. Germline trimming cut 5 bases from V and 5 bases from J; bases unmatched to any gene: 13. The V gene's germline CDR1 is SGHVS and CDR2 FQNEAQ. This CDR3 has 16 amino acids. The CDR3 is CASSRTEYGRAETQYF. In DNA, the CDR3 is TGTGCCAGCAGCCGGACTGAATACGGGAGGGCGGAGACCCAGTACTTC.

V usage is TRBV2 and J usage is TRBJ2-7; maybe TRBD2 (7 bases). Germline loops: CDR1 SNHLY, CDR2 FYNNEI. The CDR3 length is 12 residues. V lost 7 bases to trimming and J lost 4 bases, with 11 bases between them. As DNA, the CDR3 is TGTGCCAGCACGGGGGGCGCGTACGAGCAGTACTTC. Amino acid sequence: CASTGGAYEQYF. Full variable domain (rest looked up from reference TRBV2 and TRBJ2-7): EPEVTQTPSHQVTQMGQEVILRCVPISNHLYFYWYRQILGQKVEFLVSFYNNEISEKSEIFDDQFSVERPDGSNFTLKIRSTKLEDSAMYFCASTGGAYEQYFGPGTRLTVT.

The chain combines TRBV18 with TRBJ2-2, with D possibly being TRBD1 (7 bases). Germline loops: CDR1 KGHSH, CDR2 LQKENI. V was cut by 3 bases and J by 6 bases, with 14 bases left in between. The CDR3 consists of 15 residues. The CDR3, as DNA: TGTGCCAGCTCACCGTACAGGGGAGGTTCCGGGGAGCTGTTTTTT. Its protein is CASSPYRGGSGELFF.

The chain employs TRBV19 and TRBJ1-4, with 7 nucleotides matching TRBD1. Germline loops: CDR1 LNHDA, CDR2 SQIVND (reference sequence). V was pared by 6 bases and J by 3 bases, with 7 bases of the junction left unmatched. The CDR3 consists of 15 residues. CDR3 in amino acids: CASSGGGGSNEKLFF. The CDR3 DNA is TGTGCCAGTAGCGGAGGAGGGGGCTCTAATGAAAAACTGTTTTTT.

The rearrangement joins TRBV18 to TRBJ1-6, with a tentative D call TRBD1 (6 bases). Per germline, CDR1 KGHSH and CDR2 LQKENI. CDR3 length: 19 amino acids. Between the trimmed V and J ends, which lost 5 bases and 0 bases, there was a span of 20 bases. CDR3 in DNA: TGTGCCAGCTCAACCACCTTACAGGGCTCTGGCTCCTATAATTCACCCCTCCACTTT. This encodes CASSTTLQGSGSYNSPLHF.

The chain couples TRBV27 to TRBJ2-6; weak D call: TRBD1 (6 bases). The CDR3 consists of 17 residues. The V gene's germline CDR1 is MNHEY and CDR2 SMNVEV (reference sequence). V was cut by 5 bases and J by 0 bases, with 14 bases left in between. Written as DNA, the CDR3 is TGTGCCAGCAGTAACTTGAGAGGGGGCTCTGGGGCCAACGTCCTGACTTTC. It yields the protein CASSNLRGGSGANVLTF.

This chain joins TRBV5-1 and TRBJ1-6, with TRBD1 matching over 9 bases. This CDR3 region has 15 residues. With 7 bases clipped from V and 10 bases from J, the junction kept 12 bases outside the gene matches. Germline loops: CDR1 SGHRS, CDR2 YFSETQ. The chain's CDR3 is CASSNSGTGISPLHF. The CDR3 nucleotides read TGCGCCAGCTCCAATTCCGGGACAGGGATCTCACCCCTCCACTTT.

This rearrangement joins TRBV6-1 to TRBJ2-2; 7 bases align to TRBD2. CDR1 is MNHNS and CDR2 is SASEGT in the germline V gene. Trimming removed 3 bases from V and 5 bases from J; junction bases left unmatched: 9. The CDR3 sequence is 16 residues long. This CDR3 reads CASSDPILARTGELFF. CDR3 nucleotide sequence: TGTGCCAGCAGTGATCCGATACTAGCGAGGACCGGGGAGCTGTTTTTT.

The chain joins TRBV6-5 to TRBJ2-7, with D possibly being TRBD2 (7 bases). Germline CDR1 MNHEY, CDR2 SVGAGI. The CDR3 consists of 13 residues. V lost 11 bases to trimming and J lost 2 bases, with 16 bases between them. The CDR3 sequence: CAGGVTGTYEQYF. The CDR3 DNA sequence: TGTGCCGGGGGGGTCACAGGGACCTACGAGCAGTACTTC.

V is TRBV14 and J is TRBJ2-5; the match to TRBD1 covers 9 bases. V trimming: 6 bases; J trimming: 6 bases; junction bases outside the gene matches: 11. This CDR3 has 15 amino acids. CDR1 SGHDN and CDR2 FVKESK come from the germline V gene. The CDR3 loop is CASSRIGTGPKTQYF. Here the CDR3 DNA reads TGTGCCAGCAGTCGGATCGGGACAGGGCCAAAGACCCAGTACTTC. The whole variable domain, filled in from reference TRBV14 and TRBJ2-5, reads EAGVTQFPSHSVIEKGQTVTLRCDPISGHDNLYWYRRVMGKEIKFLLHFVKESKQDESGMPNNRFLAERTGGTYSTLKVQPAELEDSGVYFCASSRIGTGPKTQYFGPGTRLLVL.

The chain is built from TRBV28 and TRBJ1-5, with 11 positions matching TRBD1. The J segment lost 7 bases and the V segment lost 4 bases, leaving 6 bases of the junction unmatched. This CDR3 comprises 15 residues. The germline V gene encodes CDR1 MDHEN and CDR2 SYDVKM. The CDR3 region has the DNA TGTGCCAGCAGTTCCGCCGGGACAGGGGGGCAGCCCCAGCATTTT. It specifies CASSSAGTGGQPQHF.